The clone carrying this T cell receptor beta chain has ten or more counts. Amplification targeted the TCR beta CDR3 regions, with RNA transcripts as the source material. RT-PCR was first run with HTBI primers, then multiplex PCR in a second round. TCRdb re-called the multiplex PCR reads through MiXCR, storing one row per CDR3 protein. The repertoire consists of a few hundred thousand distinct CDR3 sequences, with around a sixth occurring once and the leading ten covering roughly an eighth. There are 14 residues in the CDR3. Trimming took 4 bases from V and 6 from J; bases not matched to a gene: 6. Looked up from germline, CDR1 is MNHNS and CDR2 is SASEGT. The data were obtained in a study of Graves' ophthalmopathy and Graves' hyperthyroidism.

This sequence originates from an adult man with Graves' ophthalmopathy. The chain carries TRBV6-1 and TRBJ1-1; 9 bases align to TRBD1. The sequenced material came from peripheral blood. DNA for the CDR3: TGTGCCAGCAGTGGGGGGGACAGGGTGGCTGAAGCTTTCTTT. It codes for CASSGGDRVAEAFF.